This note documents a single T cell receptor beta chain sequence. This sample is part of a study of CD8+ T cells in alopecia areata. Documented treatment: oral pan-JAK inhibitor, 5-10 mg twice daily. The sequencing template was cDNA reverse transcribed from extracted RNA. Sequenced by immunoSEQ multiplex PCR; TCRdb stores in-frame clones only, minus some. This sample has roughly 120,000 clones; less than 75% occur once, and the top ten carry more than 9%. This CDR3 has 16 residues. After removal of 4 bases from V and 3 bases from J, the junction contained 7 bases not matched to a gene. CDR1 and CDR2 (germline): MNHEY, SMNVEV (reference sequence).

Sample: CD8+ T cells sorted from blood, taken at week 24, from a patient treated with tofacitinib. The TCR was taken from a human donor with alopecia areata. The J gene is TRBJ2-5, the V gene TRBV27, with 11 bases that match TRBD2. CDR3 region: CASSSTSGGPKETQYF. CDR3 DNA: TGTGCCAGCAGTTCCACTAGCGGGGGCCCCAAAGAGACCCAGTACTTC.